A single sample gave rise to the 11 T cell receptor beta chains below, sequenced in a study of tumor-infiltrating lymphocytes in primary liver carcinoma. Both RNA and DNA were isolated together from around 20-30 mg of bulk tissue that had not been sorted. The investigators made TCR beta cDNA from approximately 0.5 ug total RNA, using a constant-region primer. Each TCR beta library was derived from three nested multiplex PCR rounds that employed slightly modified ARM-PCR. Researchers ran the first two PCR rounds for 9 to 10 cycles each with TRBV1-TRBV30 forward primers and a C-beta reverse primer. TCRdb re-derived calls from the multiplex PCR reads in MiXCR, one entry per CDR3 protein. The sample has fewer than 85,000 distinct CDR3 sequences, around 66% seen once. Sequencing was done on a sample of tumor-adjacent normal liver tissue. These receptors all stem from a man aged 40-49 years with primary liver carcinoma and hepatitis B virus infection.

The table lists this clonotype with a count of one. This may stem from a read error, because a much larger clone lies one nucleotide away. The CDR3 does not close with the conserved phenylalanine or tryptophan, likely indicating a read error. This chain uses TRBV28 with TRBJ1-1; 8 bases map to TRBD1. After removal of 5 bases from V and 10 bases from J, the junction contained 3 bases not matched to a gene. This CDR3 region has 11 residues. The V gene's germline CDR1 is MDHEN and CDR2 SYDVKM. This CDR3 reads CASSQGARAFI. DNA for the CDR3: TGTGCCAGCAGTCAGGGGGCGAGAGCTTTCATT.

This chain joins TRBV19 and TRBJ2-1, with 9 bases that match TRBD2. Per the germline V gene, CDR1 is LNHDA and CDR2 is SQIVND (reference sequence). J lost 6 bases, V lost 7 bases, and 13 bases had no gene match. The CDR3 length is 16 residues. CDR3 nucleotides: TGTGCCAGTACTCCAGGGAAGGCGGGAGGGGGCAATGAGCAGTTCTTC. This translates into CASTPGKAGGGNEQFF.

This clonotype was counted ten times or more. The genes are TRBV28 and TRBJ1-1; D perhaps matches TRBD1 (5 bases). From germline, CDR1 is MDHEN and CDR2 SYDVKM. The CDR3 runs to 13 residues. Deletions cut 4 bases from V and 3 bases from J, with 9 bases between. CDR3: CASSWGLDTEAFF. The CDR3 coding sequence is TGTGCCAGCAGTTGGGGGTTGGACACTGAAGCTTTCTTT.

In regard to this clonotype: A much larger clone lies a single base off, so this may be a read error. The chain links TRBV13 to TRBJ2-5; D possibly corresponds to TRBD2 (5 bases). Looked up from germline, CDR1 is PRHDT and CDR2 is FYEKMQ (reference sequence). This CDR3 is built from 15 residues. In DNA, the CDR3 is TGTGCCAGCAGCCCCCGGCCCTGGACTCCAGAGACCAAGTACTTC. Its protein is CASSPRPWTPETKYF.

This chain connects TRBV5-1 to TRBJ1-5; 12 bases match TRBD1. Germline V gene lookup returns CDR1 SGHRS and CDR2 YFSETQ. Trimming at V came to 4 bases and at J to 0 bases, leaving 5 bases not matched to a gene. The CDR3 runs to 17 residues. CDR3 bases: TGCGCCAGCAGCCCGGGACAGGGGGCTGATAGCAATCAGCCCCAGCATTTT. This codes for CASSPGQGADSNQPQHF.

This clonotype was detected many times. J is TRBJ2-5 and V is TRBV7-9; possibly TRBD1 or TRBD2 for D (7 bases each). The CDR3 runs to 15 residues. Germline-derived CDR1 and CDR2 are SEHNR and FQNEAQ (reference sequence). The V gene lost 4 bases and the J gene lost 1 base, with 13 bases spanning the gap. Here the CDR3 reads CASSSWEGAQETQYF. The CDR3 DNA is TGTGCCAGCAGCTCGTGGGAGGGGGCCCAAGAGACCCAGTACTTC.

This clonotype has a handful of counts. The genes are TRBV29-1 and TRBJ1-3; 9 bases fit TRBD1. Per the germline V gene, CDR1 is SQVTM and CDR2 is ANQGSEA. This CDR3 is 14 amino acids long. V lost 6 bases and J lost 0; bases outside the gene matches: 3. CDR3 in amino acids: CSVGQGTSGNTIYF. In DNA form, the CDR3 reads TGCAGCGTCGGACAGGGGACCTCTGGAAACACCATATATTTT.

At least ten counts were recorded for this clonotype. The gene calls are TRBV28 and TRBJ1-3; unclear D gene. The V end was cut by 4 bases, the J end by 4 bases, with 14 bases between. Per the germline V gene, CDR1 is MDHEN and CDR2 is SYDVKM. CDR3 length: 15 amino acids. CDR3 protein: CASSWNANAGNTIYF. CDR3 DNA sequence: TGTGCCAGCAGTTGGAATGCGAATGCGGGAAACACCATATATTTT.

Of note for this clonotype: Germline is not matched at one junction end, which may reflect a read error. V usage is TRBV4-3 and J usage is TRBJ2-1; D uncertain. Germline CDR1 and CDR2: LGHNA and YSLEER. The CDR3 runs 14 residues. The CDR3 sequence: CASSQDASYNEQLF. The CDR3 DNA reads TGCGCCAGCAGCCAAGATGCGTCCTACAATGAGCAGCTCTTC.

As regards this clonotype: The CDR3 does not end in the conserved phenylalanine or tryptophan, so this is likely a read error. J is TRBJ2-7 and V is TRBV28; 12 nucleotides align to TRBD2. Trimming at V came to 4 bases and at J to 7 bases, leaving 8 bases not matched to a gene. The germline V gene has CDR1 MDHEN and CDR2 SYDVKM. This CDR3 spans 15 amino acids. CDR3 coding DNA: TGTGCCAGCAGTTCCGGGACTAGCGGGTACCATGAGCAGTACTCC. Translation: CASSSGTSGYHEQYS.

On this clonotype itself: A junction boundary mismatches the germline segment, possibly from a read error. The V gene is TRBV12-3 or TRBV12-4, the J gene TRBJ2-7; tentatively, D is TRBD1 (6 bases). This CDR3 is built from 13 residues. The CDR3 reads CASNDRTSYVQCF. CDR3 nucleotides: TGTGCCAGCAACGACAGGACTTCCTACGTGCAGTGCTTC.